The sequence of this T cell receptor beta chain was determined in a study of T cell clonotyping in hematopoietic cell transplantation. Germline V gene data show CDR1 as MNHNS and CDR2 as SASEGT. V lost 6 bases, J lost 0 bases, and 12 bases lay in between. The CDR3 has 14 amino acids. General observations from the study: Cells were unsorted, so CD4 and CD8 contributions were not separated. Few recipient clonotypes overlapped donors; over 97% were de novo at given depth. After transplant, recipient diversity fell while pathologically expanded clonotypes grew through day 180.

This sample's time point: recipient sample about 28 days before transplant, after cytoreduction. Some clones are missing from TCRdb's copy, which holds only in-frame ones; the method was immunoSEQ multiplex PCR. This sample has tens of thousands of clones, with about 96% found just once. As to this clone: The target antigen is unknown.

The clonotype comes from a woman in her forties or fifties with acute myeloid leukemia. Some clones in this sample may be carry-over from other donors' samples. The sample here was peripheral blood mononuclear cells, taken before stem cell transplant. V usage is TRBV6-1 and J usage is TRBJ2-7; D may be TRBD1 or TRBD2 (6 bases each). The chain's CDR3 is CASRKGGSSYEQYF. In DNA form, the CDR3 reads TGTGCCAGCAGAAAGGGGGGAAGCTCCTACGAGCAGTACTTC.